The 23 T cell receptor beta chains reported below all come from one sample, sequenced in a study of monozygotic twins with inflammatory bowel disease. TCRdb reanalyzed the 5' RACE reads, giving one entry per CDR3 protein sequence and no DNA. The sample has roughly 160,000 distinct CDR3 sequences. The sample consisted of blood. The source of these receptors is a human donor with ulcerative colitis or Crohn's disease, or a healthy co-twin of an affected twin (not recorded which).

The chain has TRBV12-3 or TRBV12-4 and TRBJ1-5; the D call from TCRdb, TRBD1, cannot be confirmed without DNA. This CDR3 spans 14 amino acids. This CDR3 reads CASSLDGGNQPQHF.

The chain combines TRBV5-6 with TRBJ2-5; absent DNA, TCRdb's TRBD2 call cannot be checked. Germline values: CDR1 SGHDT, CDR2 YYEEEE. The length of the CDR3 is 14 residues. This CDR3 is CASSFPEGQETQYF.

This chain links TRBV20-1 with TRBJ1-5; TCRdb's assignment of TRBD1 cannot be checked, as there is no DNA. Looked up from germline, CDR1 is DFQATT and CDR2 is SNEGSKA (reference sequence). The CDR3 sequence is 12 residues long. CDR3 amino acids: CSARQGWQPQHF.

The rearrangement uses TRBV24-1 and TRBJ2-2. Per the germline V gene, CDR1 is KGHDR and CDR2 is SFDVKD. CDR3 length equals 12 residues. This chain's CDR3 is CATRDTTGELFF.

The V and J genes are TRBV7-8 and TRBJ2-4; the D call from TCRdb, TRBD2, cannot be confirmed without DNA. Germline assignment: CDR1 SGHVS and CDR2 FQNEAQ. This CDR3 spans 18 amino acids. CDR3 loop: CASSLEAGLGVAKNMQYF.

The V gene is TRBV20-1, the J gene TRBJ2-7; TCRdb outputs TRBD1, but without DNA this stays unchecked. There are 15 residues in the CDR3. Germline V gene lookup returns CDR1 DFQATT and CDR2 SNEGSKA (reference sequence). The CDR3 here is CSARGLGQGASEQYF.

This chain uses TRBV7-2 with TRBJ1-2; TCRdb indicates TRBD1, and absent DNA this call remains unverified. The CDR3 spans 14 residues. From germline, CDR1 is SGHTA and CDR2 FQGNSA. The CDR3 here is CASLGRTGDSGYTF.

The chain recombines TRBV14 with TRBJ2-1. CDR3 length equals 15 residues. Germline V CDR1 and CDR2: SGHDN, FVKESK. The CDR3 protein is CASSHDRGSYNEQFF.

This CDR3 is CAWSVGQGGSNQPQHF. V is TRBV30 and J is TRBJ1-5. The germline V gene has CDR1 GTSNPN and CDR2 SVGIG (reference sequence). This CDR3 region has 16 residues.

The chain couples TRBV15 to TRBJ2-7; as DNA is missing, the TRBD1 call by TCRdb cannot be tested. Germline V CDR1 and CDR2: LNHNV, YYDKDF (reference sequence). This CDR3 has 13 amino acids. The CDR3 loop is CATSSGHPYEQYF.

CDR3 region: CASSLGQGDFNEQFF. The chain has TRBV5-4 and TRBJ2-1; TCRdb's D call of TRBD1 is untestable without DNA. The germline V gene encodes CDR1 SGHNT and CDR2 YYREEE (reference sequence). CDR3 length: 15 residues.

V usage is TRBV30 and J usage is TRBJ2-1. The germline V gene encodes CDR1 GTSNPN and CDR2 SVGIG (reference sequence). This CDR3 has 12 amino acids. CDR3 amino acids: CAWSVVKNEQFF.

The chain is built from TRBV10-3 and TRBJ2-3; TCRdb's assignment of TRBD2 cannot be checked, as there is no DNA. Germline values: CDR1 ENHRY, CDR2 SYGVKD. The CDR3 consists of 15 residues. CDR3 sequence: CAISERGGREDTQYF.

J is TRBJ1-1 and V is TRBV6-5; absent DNA, TCRdb's TRBD1 call cannot be checked. The CDR3 totals 16 residues. The germline CDR1 and CDR2 sequences are MNHEY and SVGAGI. Here the CDR3 reads CASGKHVQGGNTEAFF.

The chain uses TRBV5-1 and TRBJ1-1; TCRdb lists TRBD1, though no DNA is available to test this call. The CDR3 totals 16 residues. Per germline, CDR1 SGHRS and CDR2 YFSETQ. The CDR3: CASSLARTGLNTEAFF.

The chain combines TRBV5-1 with TRBJ1-1. The CDR3 runs to 14 residues. Germline lookup yields CDR1 SGHRS and CDR2 YFSETQ. CDR3 amino acids: CASNGLGLGTEAFF.

The V call is TRBV9, the J call TRBJ2-7; TCRdb lists TRBD2, though no DNA is available to test this call. Looked up from germline, CDR1 is SGDLS and CDR2 is YYNGEE. The CDR3 spans 13 residues. The chain's CDR3 is CASSGPGLAAQYF.

V and J are TRBV9 and TRBJ2-7; no DNA is available, so the TRBD2 call from TCRdb remains unchecked. Germline V gives CDR1 SGDLS, CDR2 YYNGEE. The CDR3 totals 15 residues. CDR3 region: CASSVEAGGKNEQYF.

The rearrangement joins TRBV5-1 to TRBJ2-1; TCRdb's D call, TRBD2, is unchecked because there is no DNA. The CDR3 extends over 15 amino acids. CDR1 SGHRS and CDR2 YFSETQ come from the germline V gene. CDR3 sequence: CASSLASGVENEQFF. The variable domain in full, with the rest retrieved from reference TRBV5-1 and TRBJ2-1, is KAGVTQTPRYLIKTRGQQVTLSCSPISGHRSVSWYQQTPGQGLQFLFEYFSETQRNKGNFPGRFSGRQFSNSRSEMNVSTLELGDSALYLCASSLASGVENEQFFGPGTRLTVL.

This chain joins TRBV7-9 and TRBJ1-2. The CDR3 has 13 residues. The germline V gene has CDR1 SEHNR and CDR2 FQNEAQ (reference sequence). This CDR3 reads CASSLERVDGYTF. Variable domain in full (rest from reference TRBV7-9 and TRBJ1-2): DTGVSQNPRHKITKRGQNVTFRCDPISEHNRLYWYRQTLGQGPEFLTYFQNEAQLEKSRLLSDRFSAERPKGSFSTLEIQRTEQGDSAMYLCASSLERVDGYTFGSGTRLTVV.

The chain has TRBV5-1 and TRBJ2-6. The CDR3 runs 15 residues. Per the germline V gene, CDR1 is SGHRS and CDR2 is YFSETQ. This CDR3 is CASSLGAAGANVLTF.

The chain uses TRBV6-1 and TRBJ1-2; TCRdb selects TRBD1, and the lack of DNA leaves this call unchecked. The V gene's germline CDR1 is MNHNS and CDR2 SASEGT. The CDR3 totals 15 residues. The CDR3 loop reads CASTPDSNVNYGYTF.

V and J are TRBV25-1 and TRBJ2-7. The germline gives CDR1 MGHDK, CDR2 SYGVNS. The CDR3 extends over 11 amino acids. The CDR3 sequence is CASNEKYEQYF.